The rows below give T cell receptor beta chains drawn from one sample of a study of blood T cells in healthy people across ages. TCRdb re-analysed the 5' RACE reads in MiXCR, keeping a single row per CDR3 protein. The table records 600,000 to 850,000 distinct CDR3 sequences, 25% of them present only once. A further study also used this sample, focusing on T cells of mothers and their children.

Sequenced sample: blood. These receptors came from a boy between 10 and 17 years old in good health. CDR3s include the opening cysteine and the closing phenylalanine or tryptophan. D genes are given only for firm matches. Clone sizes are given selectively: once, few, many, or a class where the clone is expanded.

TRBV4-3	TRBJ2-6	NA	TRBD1	CASSQREQGEGANVLTF	TGCGCCAGCAGCCAACGGGAACAGGGGGAAGGGGCCAACGTCCTGACTTTC
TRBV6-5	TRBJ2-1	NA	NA	CASSRRIYNEQFF	TGTGCCAGCAGTCGGCGGATCTACAATGAGCAGTTCTTC
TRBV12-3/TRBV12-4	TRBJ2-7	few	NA	CASRVDGSYEQYF	TGTGCCAGCAGGGTGGACGGTTCCTACGAGCAGTACTTC
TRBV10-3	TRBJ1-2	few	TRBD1	CAISGATGSYGYTF	TGTGCCATCAGTGGGGCGACAGGGAGCTATGGCTACACCTTC
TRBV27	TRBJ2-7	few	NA	CASSVNKGVSSYEQYF	TGTGCCAGCAGTGTAAACAAAGGAGTAAGCTCCTACGAGCAGTACTTC
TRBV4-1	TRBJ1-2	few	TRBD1	CASSQDKDRGYGYTF	TGCGCCAGCAGCCAAGATAAGGACAGGGGTTATGGCTACACCTTC
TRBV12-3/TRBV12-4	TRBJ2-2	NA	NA	CANSGGANTGELFF	TGTGCCAACAGTGGGGGCGCGAACACCGGGGAGCTGTTTTTT
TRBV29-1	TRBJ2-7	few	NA	CSAAVSSYEQYF	TGCAGCGCAGCCGTTAGCTCCTACGAGCAGTACTTC
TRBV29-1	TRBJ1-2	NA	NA	CSAGTDYYGYTF	TGCAGCGCTGGGACGGATTACTATGGCTACACCTTC
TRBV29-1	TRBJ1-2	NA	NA	CSVEQGTTYGYTF	TGCAGCGTTGAACAGGGGACCACCTATGGCTACACCTTC
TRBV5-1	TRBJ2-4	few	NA	CASSLVPLEVGKNIQYF	TGCGCCAGCAGCTTGGTCCCTCTTGAGGTTGGCAAAAACATTCAGTACTTC
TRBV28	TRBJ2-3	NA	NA	CASSLLGERRDTQYF	TGTGCCAGCAGTTTATTGGGGGAGAGGAGGGATACGCAGTATTTT
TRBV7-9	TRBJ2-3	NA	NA	CASGTPSTDTQYF	TGTGCCAGCGGGACTCCTAGCACAGATACGCAGTATTTT
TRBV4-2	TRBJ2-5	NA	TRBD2	CASSQEGTSKETQYF	TGTGCCAGCAGCCAAGAAGGGACTAGCAAAGAGACCCAGTACTTC
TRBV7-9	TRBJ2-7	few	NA	CASSPPWEETYEQYF	TGTGCCAGCAGCCCCCCCTGGGAGGAGACCTACGAGCAGTACTTC
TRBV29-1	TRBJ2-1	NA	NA	CSVTGGDLSNEQFF	TGCAGCGTCACAGGGGGGGACCTCAGCAATGAGCAGTTCTTC
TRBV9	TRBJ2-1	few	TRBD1	CASSPRGLGYNEQFF	TGTGCCAGCAGCCCCAGGGGGTTGGGGTACAATGAGCAGTTCTTC
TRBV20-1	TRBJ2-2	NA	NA	CSARGNTGELFF	TGCAGTGCTAGAGGGAACACCGGGGAGCTGTTTTTT
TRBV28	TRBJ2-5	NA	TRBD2	CASSLSGLAGVRGETQYF	TGTGCCAGCAGTTTATCAGGGCTAGCGGGAGTGAGGGGAGAGACCCAGTACTTC
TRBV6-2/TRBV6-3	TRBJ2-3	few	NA	CASSYSNPGVGDTQYF	TGTGCCAGCAGTTACTCGAACCCGGGGGTAGGAGATACGCAGTATTTT
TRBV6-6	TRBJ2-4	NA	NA	CASSSPTGTGDIQYF	TGTGCCAGCAGCTCCCCGACTGGGACGGGGGACATTCAGTACTTC
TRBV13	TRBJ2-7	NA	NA	CASSSGTPEAEQYF	TGTGCCAGCAGCTCCGGGACCCCCGAAGCCGAGCAGTACTTC
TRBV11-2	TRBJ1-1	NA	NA	CASSLVSQGPTEAFF	TGTGCCAGCAGCTTAGTGTCTCAGGGACCCACTGAAGCTTTCTTT
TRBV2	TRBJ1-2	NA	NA	CASSDRADSNNYGYTF	TGTGCCAGCAGTGACAGGGCCGACTCTAATAACTATGGCTACACCTTC
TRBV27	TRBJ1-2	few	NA	CASSSLYGTIYGYTF	TGTGCCAGCAGCTCGCTGTACGGGACAATCTATGGCTACACCTTC
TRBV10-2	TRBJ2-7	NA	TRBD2	CASSLAGVAGGEQYF	TGCGCCAGCAGCTTAGCCGGGGTGGCGGGAGGCGAGCAGTACTTC
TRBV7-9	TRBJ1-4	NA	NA	CASGPGPTNEKLFF	TGTGCCAGCGGTCCGGGGCCTACTAATGAAAAACTGTTTTTT
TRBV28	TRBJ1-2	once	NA	CASASGDGYTF	TGTGCCAGCGCATCGGGAGACGGCTACACCTTC
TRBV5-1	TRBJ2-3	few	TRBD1	CASSLWLGGPQDTQYF	TGCGCCAGCAGCTTGTGGCTAGGGGGCCCACAGGATACGCAGTATTTT
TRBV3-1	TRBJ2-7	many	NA	CASSQDLTGFYEQYF	TGTGCCAGCAGCCAAGACTTGACGGGCTTCTACGAGCAGTACTTC
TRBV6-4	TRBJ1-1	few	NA	CASSSTGNAEAFF	TGTGCCAGCAGTTCAACAGGGAACGCTGAAGCTTTCTTT
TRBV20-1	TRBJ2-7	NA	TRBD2	CSAVRLASSYEQHF	TGCAGTGCTGTCCGACTAGCGAGCTCCTACGAGCAGCACTTC
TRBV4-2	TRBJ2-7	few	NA	CASSQDMDDEQYF	TGTGCCAGCAGCCAAGACATGGACGACGAGCAGTACTTC